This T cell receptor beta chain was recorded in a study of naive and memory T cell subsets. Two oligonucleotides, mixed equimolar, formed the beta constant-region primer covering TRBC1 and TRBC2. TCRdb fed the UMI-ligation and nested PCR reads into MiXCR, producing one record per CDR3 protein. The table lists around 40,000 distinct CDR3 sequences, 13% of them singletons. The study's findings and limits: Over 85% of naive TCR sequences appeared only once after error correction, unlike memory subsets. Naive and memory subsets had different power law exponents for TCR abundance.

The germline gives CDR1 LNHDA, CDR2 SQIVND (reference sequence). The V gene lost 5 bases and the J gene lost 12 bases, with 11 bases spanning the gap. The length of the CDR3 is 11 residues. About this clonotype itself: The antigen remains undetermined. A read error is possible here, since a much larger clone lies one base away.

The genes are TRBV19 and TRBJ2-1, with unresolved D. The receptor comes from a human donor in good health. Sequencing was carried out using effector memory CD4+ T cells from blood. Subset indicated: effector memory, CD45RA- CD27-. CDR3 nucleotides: TGTGCCAGTAGTCCGCCACCCACGCAGTTCTTC. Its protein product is CASSPPPTQFF.